This T cell receptor beta chain was identified during a study of radiotherapy plus CTLA-4 blockade in lung cancer. V gave up 4 bases and J gave up 5 bases; unmatched junction bases: 1. The length of the CDR3 is 13 residues. CDR1 is WNHNN and CDR2 is SYGVQD in the germline V gene (reference sequence). Repertoires were generated with immunoSEQ multiplex PCR, while TCRdb's copy carries only in-frame clones and drops some. The sample yields under 45,000 clones, roughly 73% seen once. Sequenced material: peripheral blood, taken from a patient treated with radiotherapy plus ipilimumab. V gene TRBV10-1 combines with J gene TRBJ1-2; TRBD1 agrees at 10 bases. The TCR comes from a human donor with non-small cell lung cancer that progressed on radiotherapy plus ipilimumab. This CDR3 is CASSVGQGYGYTF. The CDR3 region has the DNA TGCGCCAGCAGTGTGGGACAGGGGTATGGCTACACCTTC.